This T cell receptor beta chain was sequenced in a study of Graves' ophthalmopathy and Graves' hyperthyroidism. The CDR3 totals 13 residues. The germline gives CDR1 SNHLY, CDR2 FYNNEI. Trimming took off 6 bases at V and 11 bases at J, with 19 bases between the two ends. For this clonotype: Its antigen is undetermined.

Study-wide results and caveats: The blood repertoire also included most expanded thyroid clonotypes above 0.001 frequency.

Each donor who had ophthalmopathy showed moderate-to-severe activity, a CAS of ≥3, a NOSPECS of ≥4, and a duration under 3 months. Other autoimmune diseases, uncontrolled infections, pregnancy or lactation excluded patients from enrollment. Physicians reached a diagnosis by relying on clinical symptoms, serum thyroxine, TRAb, thyroid ultrasound and orbital computed tomography. RNA served as the template for amplifying TCR beta CDR3 regions. HTBI primers were used in a first-round RT-PCR, which preceded a second-round multiplex PCR. In TCRdb, the multiplex PCR reads were re-called with MiXCR into one record per CDR3 protein. The data hold over 650,000 distinct CDR3 sequences, with about 40% observed a single time.

The sequence was obtained from an adult man with Graves' ophthalmopathy. The sample consisted of peripheral blood. V gene TRBV2 combines with J gene TRBJ2-5; D may be TRBD2 (6 bases). The CDR3 sequence is CASSIGRRGTQYF. The CDR3 DNA is TGTGCCAGCAGCATAGGACGGCGGGGTACGCAGTACTTC. The full variable domain, completed using reference TRBV2 and TRBJ2-5, is EPEVTQTPSHQVTQMGQEVILRCVPISNHLYFYWYRQILGQKVEFLVSFYNNEISEKSEIFDDQFSVERPDGSNFTLKIRSTKLEDSAMYFCASSIGRRGTQYFGPGTRLLVL.